One sample yielded the 31 T cell receptor beta chains listed below, sequenced in a study of technical replicates of blood from four donors (dated by TCRdb to the late 2010s). Library preparation employed the immunoSEQ multiplex PCR assay. TCRdb retrieved this table from immuneACCESS and kept in-frame rearrangements only. Not all clones are present; in checked studies, unresolved V genes account for under half, and no reason is known for the remainder. This sample gives about 74,000 clones in total; roughly 94% of them show up just once. The ten largest make up more than 0.25% of the sample. Sequenced material: T cells isolated from PBMCs. The receptors come from a human donor in good health.

The chain joins TRBV9 to TRBJ2-1, with unresolved D. The CDR3 consists of 15 residues. CDR1 and CDR2 from the germline V gene are SGDLS and YYNGEE. The V and J ends lost 1 base and 0 bases respectively, with 8 bases between them. The CDR3 DNA reads as TGTGCCAGCAGCGTATCACAGAGCTCCTACAATGAGCAGTTCTTC. This codes for CASSVSQSSYNEQFF.

The rearrangement joins TRBV7-3 to TRBJ2-6, with a possible D match to TRBD1 (5 bases). Trimming shortened V by 5 bases and J by 0 bases, and 11 bases separated the two germline ends. CDR3 length: 16 amino acids. Looked up from germline, CDR1 is SGHTA and CDR2 is FQGTGA. CDR3 protein: CASSPTRDSGANVLTF. Written as DNA, the CDR3 is TGTGCCAGCAGCCCCACCAGGGACTCTGGGGCCAACGTCCTGACTTTC.

The CDR3 nucleotides are TGTGCCAGCAGTTGGAACTCGGGGTCCGAGCAGTTCTTC. Encoded protein: CASSWNSGSEQFF. V usage is TRBV6-5 and J usage is TRBJ2-1; the D gene is possibly TRBD2 (5 bases). CDR3 size: 13 residues. Per the germline V gene, CDR1 is MNHEY and CDR2 is SVGAGI. V was cut by 4 bases and J by 10 bases, with 14 bases left in between.

This sequence joins TRBV6-5 and TRBJ1-5; D is undetermined. The CDR3 totals 13 residues. CDR1 and CDR2 from the germline V gene are MNHEY and SVGAGI. The V end lost 6 bases, the J end lost 3 bases, and 9 bases lay between the germline ends. Written as DNA, the CDR3 is TGTGCCAGCAGGTATAGATACAATCAGCCCCAGCATTTT. It is translated as CASRYRYNQPQHF.

This chain joins TRBV19 and TRBJ1-2; perhaps TRBD1 as D (6 bases). The germline gives CDR1 LNHDA, CDR2 SQIVND (reference sequence). CDR3 length: 16 residues. The V end lost 4 bases, the J end lost 4 bases, and 19 bases lay between the germline ends. Written as DNA, the CDR3 is TGTGCCAGTAGTACCTTGACAGGAAGTGAAGTCTATGGCTACACCTTC. It translates to CASSTLTGSEVYGYTF.

The chain joins TRBV19 to TRBJ2-2; D is undetermined. The CDR3 consists of 13 residues. V lost 1 base, J lost 6 bases, and 6 bases lay in between. The germline gives CDR1 LNHDA, CDR2 SQIVND (reference sequence). The CDR3 spells CASSIGLPGELFF. The CDR3 DNA reads as TGTGCCAGTAGTATAGGGCTTCCCGGGGAGCTGTTTTTT.

The chain recombines TRBV4-2 with TRBJ2-1, with 10 bases identical to TRBD1. From germline, CDR1 is LGHNA and CDR2 YNFKEQ. V gave up 0 bases and J gave up 5 bases; unmatched junction bases: 7. The CDR3 has 17 amino acids. In DNA, the CDR3 is TGTGCCAGCAGCCAAGATGGGGACAGGGGCCGTAACAATGAGCAGTTCTTC. This sequence encodes CASSQDGDRGRNNEQFF.

The genes are TRBV6-1 and TRBJ2-4; no clear D. The CDR3 spans 11 residues. The V gene lost 4 bases and the J gene lost 10 bases, with 8 bases spanning the gap. CDR1 MNHNS and CDR2 SASEGT come from the germline V gene. The CDR3 bases are TGTGCCAGCAGTGGCGAATGGATTCAGTACTTC. As protein: CASSGEWIQYF.

V usage is TRBV6-1 and J usage is TRBJ2-3; no firm D call. This CDR3 spans 11 amino acids. Germline V lookup: CDR1 MNHNS, CDR2 SASEGT. With 5 bases removed from V and 4 bases from J, the gap between germline ends came to 4 bases. This CDR3 reads CASSSADTQYF. The CDR3 DNA sequence: TGTGCCAGCAGTTCCGCAGATACGCAGTATTTT.

The count of this clone is one. The chain recombines TRBV2 with TRBJ2-7; tentatively, D is TRBD2 (5 bases). Germline CDR1 reads SNHLY; CDR2 reads FYNNEI. CDR3 length: 17 amino acids. V shed 5 bases and J shed 2 bases, with 22 bases lying between them. For the CDR3, the DNA is TGTGCCAGCAGTCACCCGGACTCAAACCAAAAAACCTACGAGCAGTACTTC. Amino acid sequence: CASSHPDSNQKTYEQYF.

This rearrangement joins TRBV28 to TRBJ1-1, with D maybe TRBD1 (5 bases). This CDR3 has 14 amino acids. CDR1 and CDR2 from the germline V gene are MDHEN and SYDVKM. Trimming left V 8 bases short and J 1 base short, with 14 bases between. The CDR3 nucleotides read TGTGCCAGCCCAAAAAGGGGAACGAACACTGAAGCTTTCTTT. Amino acid sequence: CASPKRGTNTEAFF.

In regard to this clone: The germline gene is not matched at one end of the junction; a read error may be the cause. V and J are TRBV7-7 and TRBJ2-5, with D maybe TRBD1 (6 bases). Germline CDR1 SSHAT, CDR2 FNYEAQ (reference sequence). The CDR3 is 14 amino acids. The CDR3: CASSFKGDQETQYF. CDR3 DNA sequence: TGTGCTAGCAGCTTCAAGGGGGACCAAGAGACCCAGTACTTC.

The chain employs TRBV6-1 and TRBJ1-5; maybe TRBD1 (5 bases). The CDR3 has 15 residues. The germline V and J ends were trimmed by 4 bases and 1 base, with 11 bases remaining between them. Germline CDR1 reads MNHNS; CDR2 reads SASEGT. The CDR3 protein is CASSAGEGSNQPQHF. CDR3 bases: TGTGCCAGCAGTGCGGGGGAGGGGAGCAATCAGCCCCAGCATTTT.

The chain recombines TRBV4-1 with TRBJ2-3; 10 nucleotides agree with TRBD2. The CDR3 loop spans 16 amino acids. Unmatched junction bases numbered 10, after V lost 4 bases and J lost 6 bases. Germline assignment: CDR1 MGHRA and CDR2 YSYEKL. DNA of the CDR3: TGCGCCAGCAGCCCCCTTGGGTGGACTAGCGGCGATACGCAGTATTTT. This translates into CASSPLGWTSGDTQYF.

V and J are TRBV7-9 and TRBJ1-1; the match to TRBD1 covers 7 bases. From germline, CDR1 is SEHNR and CDR2 FQNEAQ (reference sequence). V trimming: 4 bases; J trimming: 7 bases; junction bases outside the gene matches: 6. This CDR3 spans 13 amino acids. CDR3 loop: CASSWQGGGEAFF. The CDR3, as DNA: TGTGCCAGCAGCTGGCAAGGGGGCGGTGAAGCTTTCTTT.

The V gene is TRBV11-2, the J gene TRBJ2-5; D gene ambiguous. V gave up 0 bases and J gave up 2 bases, with 10 bases separating them. Germline loops: CDR1 SGHAT, CDR2 FQNNGV. The CDR3 length is 15 residues. This CDR3 is CASSLDEPRQETQYF. DNA for the CDR3: TGTGCCAGCAGCTTAGATGAACCCAGACAAGAGACCCAGTACTTC.

The chain links TRBV4-1 to TRBJ2-1; the D is unclear. CDR1 and CDR2 from the germline V gene are MGHRA and YSYEKL. The CDR3 has 15 residues. The V gene lost 3 bases and the J gene lost 2 bases, with 11 bases spanning the gap. The CDR3 here is CASSQLGVPYNEQFF. DNA of the CDR3: TGCGCCAGCAGCCAGCTCGGAGTTCCCTACAATGAGCAGTTCTTC.

This chain connects TRBV19 to TRBJ2-1; TRBD2 agrees at 11 bases. This CDR3 is built from 17 residues. CDR1 and CDR2 (germline): LNHDA, SQIVND (reference sequence). The ends lost 1 base at V and 8 bases at J; junction bases unmatched: 10. The CDR3 protein is CASSIGSSGGPTHEQFF. The CDR3 nucleotides read TGTGCCAGTAGTATAGGGTCTAGCGGGGGGCCAACGCATGAGCAGTTCTTC.

V gene TRBV5-6 combines with J gene TRBJ1-2; no definite D call. V gave up 6 bases and J gave up 5 bases, with 14 bases separating them. The V gene's germline CDR1 is SGHDT and CDR2 YYEEEE. The CDR3 covers 13 residues. Written as DNA, the CDR3 is TGTGCCAGCACGTTCGAGAATTTTTATGGCTACACCTTC. This gives the protein CASTFENFYGYTF.

The genes are TRBV14 and TRBJ2-3, with a weak D call TRBD2 (6 bases). V was clipped by 0 bases and J by 1 base, with 8 bases between them. CDR3 length: 15 residues. Germline V lookup: CDR1 SGHDN, CDR2 FVKESK. This chain's CDR3 is CASSQDPSGTDTQYF. DNA for the CDR3: TGTGCCAGCAGCCAAGATCCTAGCGGCACAGATACGCAGTATTTT.

The chain combines TRBV25-1 with TRBJ2-1; the D gene is possibly TRBD1 (6 bases). The CDR3 consists of 16 residues. CDR1 and CDR2 from the germline V gene are MGHDK and SYGVNS. Between the trimmed V and J ends, which lost 1 base and 10 bases, there was a span of 20 bases. The DNA for the CDR3 is TGTGCCAGCAGTGAATTTGGGGGCCAGGGTCCAGAGGAGCAGTTCTTC. Residues: CASSEFGGQGPEEQFF.

This clone was seen once. In nucleotides, the CDR3 is TGCGCCAGCAGCTTGGCCGAAGGACAGTTCTATGAGCAGTTCTTC. Its protein product is CASSLAEGQFYEQFF. This sequence joins TRBV5-1 and TRBJ2-1; D is possibly TRBD1 (6 bases). CDR3 length: 15 residues. V lost 0 bases and J lost 8, with 15 bases in between. From germline, CDR1 is SGHRS and CDR2 YFSETQ.

For the CDR3, the DNA is TGCAGCGTTGATGGGGTGCCCCTCCGGAGGACTGAAGCTTTCTTT. The encoded protein is CSVDGVPLRRTEAFF. This chain uses TRBV29-1 with TRBJ1-1, with unresolved D. The CDR3 spans 15 residues. V was pared by 3 bases and J by 5 bases, with 19 bases between. CDR1 and CDR2 (germline): SQVTM, ANQGSEA.

The chain recombines TRBV28 with TRBJ1-5; 7 nucleotides agree with TRBD1. This CDR3 comprises 14 residues. J was trimmed by 7 bases and V by 6 bases; bases with no gene match: 9. Germline V gives CDR1 MDHEN, CDR2 SYDVKM. The CDR3 loop reads CASRPDREQQPQHF. The CDR3 DNA follows: TGTGCCAGCAGGCCCGACAGGGAGCAACAGCCCCAGCATTTT. Full variable domain (outside the CDR3, taken from reference TRBV28 and TRBJ1-5): DVKVTQSSRYLVKRTGEKVFLECVQDMDHENMFWYRQDPGLGLRLIYFSYDVKMKEKGDIPEGYSVSREKKERFSLILESASTNQTSMYLCASRPDREQQPQHFGDGTRLSIL.

V usage is TRBV28 and J usage is TRBJ1-3; D is perhaps TRBD1 (6 bases). Trimming removed 9 bases at V and 4 bases at J, with 10 bases between. CDR1 MDHEN and CDR2 SYDVKM come from the germline V gene. CDR3 length: 12 amino acids. CDR3 in amino acids: CASTGLGNTIYF. In DNA, the CDR3 is TGTGCCAGTACAGGGTTGGGAAACACCATATATTTT.

V usage is TRBV14 and J usage is TRBJ2-7, with TRBD2 matching over 7 bases. V lost 4 bases, J lost 3 bases, and 6 bases stayed unmatched. The CDR3 is 14 residues long. The germline V gene has CDR1 SGHDN and CDR2 FVKESK. CDR3 region: CASSLGAGVYEQYF. For the CDR3, the DNA is TGTGCCAGCAGCCTAGGTGCGGGAGTCTACGAGCAGTACTTC.

This chain links TRBV27 with TRBJ2-6; D remains unclear. V lost 6 bases, J lost 0 bases, and 6 bases lay in between. The CDR3 is 14 amino acids. In germline, CDR1 is MNHEY, CDR2 SMNVEV (reference sequence). The CDR3 region has the DNA TGTGCCAGCAGATCGAGCTCTGGGGCCAACGTCCTGACTTTC. This encodes CASRSSSGANVLTF. The full variable domain, with the rest looked up from reference TRBV27 and TRBJ2-6, is EAQVTQNPRYLITVTGKKLTVTCSQNMNHEYMSWYRQDPGLGLRQIYYSMNVEVTDKGDVPEGYKVSRKEKRNFPLILESPSPNQTSLYFCASRSSSGANVLTFGAGSRLTVL.

A single count supports this clone. As DNA, the CDR3 is TGTGCCAGCAGTTTAGTCAGCCAGGCGGAAAAACTGTTTTTT. Translating gives CASSLVSQAEKLFF. The chain links TRBV28 to TRBJ1-4; D gene unclear. The CDR3 is 14 amino acids. The ends were cut back, 2 bases at V and 8 bases at J, with 12 bases in the middle. Germline V gene sequence: CDR1 MDHEN, CDR2 SYDVKM.

The chain couples TRBV7-9 to TRBJ1-2; D call uncertain. This CDR3 has 14 residues. Germline CDR1 is SEHNR and CDR2 is FQNEAQ (reference sequence). V was shortened by 5 bases and J by 4 bases, with 14 bases between the two germline ends. The CDR3 bases are TGTGCCAGCAGCCCCCCTGGGCGTAGCTATGGCTACACCTTC. As protein: CASSPPGRSYGYTF.

V usage is TRBV6-1 and J usage is TRBJ1-1; perhaps TRBD1 as D (6 bases). The length of the CDR3 is 14 residues. V lost 2 bases to trimming and J lost 4 bases, with 11 bases between them. The germline gives CDR1 MNHNS, CDR2 SASEGT. The CDR3 DNA follows: TGTGCCAGCAGTGAATTAGGACAGAGCACTGAAGCTTTCTTT. Residues: CASSELGQSTEAFF.

CDR3 loop: CASSLSGQGNIQYF. DNA of the CDR3: TGTGCCAGCAGCCTATCGGGACAGGGAAACATTCAGTACTTC. The chain carries TRBV25-1 and TRBJ2-4, with 9 bases identical to TRBD1. There are 14 residues in the CDR3. Losses at the gene ends were 6 bases for V and 6 bases for J; bases not matched to a gene: 6. Per germline, CDR1 MGHDK and CDR2 SYGVNS.